Listed here are 10 T cell receptor beta chains from one sample, sequenced in a study of human T cells and chemical hapten exposure. TCRdb re-called the RACE reads with MiXCR, one entry per CDR3 protein. The sample contains fewer than 100,000 distinct CDR3 sequences, 8.6% of which appear only once. Time point: healthy volunteer bleed at 6 weeks. Extraction yielded total RNA from whole blood (unfractionated). Sequencing input: whole blood. These receptors were collected from a female donor in good health. Some clones in this sample may be carry-over from other donors' samples.

This clonotype was seen many times. This chain joins TRBV6-2 or TRBV6-3 and TRBJ2-7; D remains unclear. Germline V gene sequence: CDR1 MNHEY, CDR2 SVGEGT. Trimming removed 4 bases from V and 2 bases from J, with 12 bases in between. This CDR3 comprises 14 residues. CDR3: CASSSRLPAYEQYF. CDR3 coding DNA: TGTGCCAGCAGTTCACGACTCCCTGCCTACGAGCAGTACTTC.

V gene TRBV7-8 combines with J gene TRBJ2-3; 9 nucleotides align to TRBD2. With V trimmed by 1 base and J by 3 bases, 5 bases remained unmatched. The CDR3 is 16 amino acids. The V gene's germline CDR1 is SGHVS and CDR2 FQNEAQ. The CDR3 region has the DNA TGTGCCAGCAGCTTAGGTCCTAGCGGGGAAACAGATACGCAGTATTTT. Protein sequence: CASSLGPSGETDTQYF.

As DNA, the CDR3 is TGCGCCAGCCCCTTCAGGGGCAGGGAGGCAGATACGCAGTATTTT. Protein sequence: CASPFRGREADTQYF. The rearrangement uses TRBV5-1 and TRBJ2-3; tentatively, D is TRBD1 or TRBD2 (6 bases each). Between the trimmed V and J ends, which lost 7 bases and 4 bases, there was a span of 19 bases. The CDR3 consists of 15 residues. Germline lookup yields CDR1 SGHRS and CDR2 YFSETQ.

In its sample, this clonotype was seen many times. V gene TRBV12-3 or TRBV12-4 combines with J gene TRBJ1-5, with D unresolved. CDR3 length equals 15 residues. V lost 3 bases and J 4 bases, leaving 13 bases between the germline ends. As DNA, the CDR3 is TGTGCCAGCAGTTTTTTAAAAGGACCAAATCAGCCCCAGCATTTT. It encodes CASSFLKGPNQPQHF.

This clonotype was recorded many times. The CDR3 sequence: CASSLGTLNTEAFF. The CDR3 DNA follows: TGTGCCAGCAGTTTGGGGACATTGAACACTGAAGCTTTCTTT. The chain joins TRBV27 to TRBJ1-1, with D perhaps TRBD1 (6 bases). Germline CDR1 reads MNHEY; CDR2 reads SMNVEV (reference sequence). This CDR3 has 14 amino acids. V lost 3 bases and J lost 0, with 8 bases in between.

The chain couples TRBV4-2 to TRBJ1-3; D perhaps matches TRBD1 (6 bases). CDR1 and CDR2 (germline): LGHNA, YNFKEQ. V was cut by 5 bases and J by 0 bases, with 14 bases left in between. The CDR3 is 16 residues long. This CDR3 reads CASSKSGRGSGNTIYF. DNA for the CDR3: TGTGCCAGCAGCAAGTCGGGCAGGGGCTCTGGAAACACCATATATTTT.

By sample share, this clonotype is medium-sized. This chain uses TRBV5-5 with TRBJ2-3, with 8 nucleotides matching TRBD2. In germline, CDR1 is SGHKS, CDR2 YYEKEE (reference sequence). The CDR3 loop spans 16 amino acids. V shed 4 bases and J 1 base; nucleotides not matched to a gene: 8. The CDR3 bases are TGTGCCAGCAGCCCTGGCGGGGGGCGAGGCACAGATACGCAGTATTTT. Its translation is CASSPGGGRGTDTQYF.

This rearrangement joins TRBV10-3 to TRBJ2-1, with 9 bases matching TRBD2. The CDR3 has 16 residues. Germline lookup yields CDR1 ENHRY and CDR2 SYGVKD. Trimming cost V 4 bases and J 0 bases; bases outside gene matches: 4. The CDR3 DNA is TGTGCCATCAGTGCCCTGCGGGGGGGCTCCTACAATGAGCAGTTCTTC. Amino acids: CAISALRGGSYNEQFF.

Only a few counts were recorded for this clonotype. The CDR3 nucleotides read TGTGCCAGCAGCTTAACCGCGGTTGGACAGTCCCGTACAGATACGCAGTATTTT. Its translation is CASSLTAVGQSRTDTQYF. V and J are TRBV7-3 and TRBJ2-3; D perhaps matches TRBD1 (6 bases). Trimming removed 0 bases from V and 3 bases from J, with 19 bases in between. This CDR3 comprises 18 residues. CDR1 is SGHTA and CDR2 is FQGTGA in the germline V gene. The whole variable domain, remainder taken from reference TRBV7-3 and TRBJ2-3, is GAGVSQTPSNKVTEKGKYVELRCDPISGHTALYWYRQSLGQGPEFLIYFQGTGAADDSGLPNDRFFAVRPEGSVSTLKIQRTERGDSAVYLCASSLTAVGQSRTDTQYFGPGTRLTVL.

The rearrangement joins TRBV11-2 to TRBJ1-6; D unclear. V lost 0 bases to trimming and J lost 10 bases, with 13 bases between them. Looked up from germline, CDR1 is SGHAT and CDR2 is FQNNGV. This CDR3 is built from 15 residues. The CDR3 reads CASSLDVRFGSPLHF. DNA for the CDR3: TGTGCCAGCAGCTTAGACGTCAGGTTTGGATCACCCCTCCACTTT.